This entry lists 19 T cell receptor beta chains sequenced from one sample in a study. MiXCR, applied by TCRdb to the RT-PCR reads, yields one record per CDR3 protein. The sample lists about 680,000 distinct CDR3 sequences, around 14% occurring once. Sequencing used memory CD4+ T cells from blood. These receptors came from a female donor in good health, serving as a healthy control.

The V gene is TRBV20-1, the J gene TRBJ2-1, with D possibly TRBD1 on 5 matching bases. Deletions cut 5 bases from V and 0 bases from J, with 14 bases between. Germline V gene lookup returns CDR1 DFQATT and CDR2 SNEGSKA (reference sequence). This CDR3 comprises 15 residues. CDR3 sequence: CSAASQDYSYNEQFF. The DNA of the CDR3 is TGCAGTGCTGCATCACAGGATTACTCCTACAATGAGCAGTTCTTC.

This clonotype was seen more than once but under ten times. The V gene is TRBV20-1, the J gene TRBJ2-1, with TRBD2 matching 9 bases. The CDR3 is 13 amino acids. V lost 6 bases to trimming and J lost 7 bases; unmatched junction nucleotides: 7. Looked up from germline, CDR1 is DFQATT and CDR2 is SNEGSKA (reference sequence). The CDR3 DNA reads as TGCAGTGCGCGGGAGGGCCTTAGGAATGAGCAGTTCTTC. Protein product: CSAREGLRNEQFF.

This clonotype was seen a few times. The CDR3 region is CASSWGLAVGNEQFF. The DNA of the CDR3 is TGTGCCAGCAGCTGGGGACTAGCAGTCGGCAATGAGCAGTTCTTC. The genes are TRBV5-4 and TRBJ2-1, with 9 nucleotides matching TRBD2. This CDR3 has 15 amino acids. Per germline, CDR1 SGHNT and CDR2 YYREEE (reference sequence). V lost 3 bases to trimming and J lost 6 bases; unmatched junction nucleotides: 7.

This clonotype occurred many times. CDR3 sequence (DNA): TGTGCCAGCAGGGACCTTAACTCCTACGAGCAGTACTTC. Protein sequence: CASRDLNSYEQYF. The V and J genes are TRBV7-2 and TRBJ2-7; D is unclear. This CDR3 has 13 amino acids. Germline V gene lookup returns CDR1 SGHTA and CDR2 FQGNSA. V was pared by 6 bases and J by 0 bases, with 9 bases between.

The CDR3 nucleotides read TGTGCCAGCAGCTTTCAAGGGCAGGGGCACAATGAGCAGTTCTTC. Translating it yields CASSFQGQGHNEQFF. The V gene is TRBV5-6, the J gene TRBJ2-1, with a possible D match to TRBD1 (6 bases). Trimming shortened V by 2 bases and J by 5 bases, and 14 bases separated the two germline ends. This CDR3 has 15 amino acids. Germline V CDR1 and CDR2: SGHDT, YYEEEE.

This clonotype was counted once. This rearrangement joins TRBV20-1 to TRBJ2-6; D possibly uses TRBD1 or TRBD2 (5 bases each). V was cut by 3 bases and J by 0 bases, with 18 bases left in between. This CDR3 contains 18 residues. Germline V gene data show CDR1 as DFQATT and CDR2 as SNEGSKA (reference sequence). The CDR3 coding sequence is TGCAGTGCTAGTCCCCCCGGGACGGTGAGCTCTGGGGCCAACGTCCTGACTTTC. Residues: CSASPPGTVSSGANVLTF.

This clonotype was seen only a few times. J is TRBJ2-7 and V is TRBV7-2, with TRBD1 matching over 10 bases. Trimming removed 3 bases from V and 12 bases from J; junction bases left unmatched: 8. This CDR3 is built from 13 residues. Germline CDR1 SGHTA, CDR2 FQGNSA. CDR3 in amino acids: CASSFDRGRGPYF. CDR3 nucleotides: TGTGCCAGCAGCTTCGACAGGGGGCGGGGCCCGTACTTC.

The V and J genes are TRBV20-1 and TRBJ1-5, with D unclear. Trimming removed 5 bases from V and 4 bases from J, with 12 bases in between. CDR1 DFQATT and CDR2 SNEGSKA come from the germline V gene (reference sequence). This CDR3 contains 13 residues. The CDR3 protein is CSASDGPNQPQHF. CDR3 bases: TGCAGTGCTTCCGACGGCCCTAATCAGCCCCAGCATTTT.

This clonotype appeared a few times. The rearrangement uses TRBV28 and TRBJ1-6; possible D gene TRBD1, 6 bases. The germline V and J ends were trimmed by 6 bases and 3 bases, with 9 bases remaining between them. Germline V CDR1 and CDR2: MDHEN, SYDVKM. The CDR3 totals 14 residues. CDR3 coding DNA: TGTGCCAGCAGACTACAGGGCTATAATTCACCCCTCCACTTT. Translated: CASRLQGYNSPLHF.

In its sample, this clonotype was seen many times. The V gene is TRBV20-1, the J gene TRBJ2-2; 10 bases line up with TRBD1. J gave up 7 bases and V 2 bases, and 4 bases lay outside the gene matches. CDR1 and CDR2 (germline): DFQATT, SNEGSKA (reference sequence). The CDR3 contains 14 residues. CDR3 sequence reads: CSARTGQGVGELFF. In nucleotides, the CDR3 is TGCAGTGCTAGAACTGGACAGGGGGTCGGGGAGCTGTTTTTT.

Many counts were recorded for this clonotype. This rearrangement joins TRBV15 to TRBJ1-5; D not certain. The CDR3 loop spans 13 amino acids. Germline V gene lookup returns CDR1 LNHNV and CDR2 YYDKDF (reference sequence). V was trimmed by 1 base and J by 8 bases, leaving 9 bases between them. This CDR3 is CATSRGSEKPQHF. The CDR3 region has the DNA TGTGCCACCAGCAGAGGGTCGGAGAAGCCCCAGCATTTT.

The chain has TRBV25-1 and TRBJ2-3, with 11 bases identical to TRBD1. The CDR3 runs to 16 residues. Looked up from germline, CDR1 is MGHDK and CDR2 is SYGVNS. Losses at the gene ends were 4 bases for V and 4 bases for J; bases not matched to a gene: 7. The CDR3 DNA follows: TGTGCCAGCAGTGTCATCGGACAGGGGGCCGCAGATACGCAGTATTTT. This sequence encodes CASSVIGQGAADTQYF.

V is TRBV28 and J is TRBJ1-5, with 7 bases that match TRBD1. This CDR3 comprises 17 residues. J lost 4 bases, V lost 4 bases, and 13 bases had no gene match. Germline-derived CDR1 and CDR2 are MDHEN and SYDVKM. The DNA for the CDR3 is TGTGCCAGCAGTTCCCCAGGGGGTGCGGGGCGGAATCAGCCCCAGCATTTT. Translation gives CASSSPGGAGRNQPQHF.

Remarks on this clonotype: This may come from a read error, since a much larger clone is one base off. The DNA of the CDR3 is TGTGCCAGCAGCTTGGACAGCGTAGGAAAAACCATATATTTT. Translation: CASSLDSVGKTIYF. The chain is built from TRBV7-2 and TRBJ1-3; TRBD1 is a possible D gene (6 bases). Germline V gene lookup returns CDR1 SGHTA and CDR2 FQGNSA. The CDR3 runs 14 residues.

This clonotype was observed at least ten times. This chain joins TRBV28 and TRBJ1-2; D is undetermined. The germline V gene has CDR1 MDHEN and CDR2 SYDVKM. The germline V and J ends were trimmed by 9 bases and 2 bases, with 4 bases remaining between them. This CDR3 comprises 10 residues. This chain's CDR3 is CARGNYGYTF. As DNA, the CDR3 is TGTGCCAGGGGCAACTATGGCTACACCTTC.

This clonotype was recorded a few times. The V and J genes are TRBV20-1 and TRBJ1-2, with a weak D call TRBD1 (5 bases). V gave up 8 bases and J gave up 4 bases, with 23 bases separating them. The germline V gene has CDR1 DFQATT and CDR2 SNEGSKA (reference sequence). The CDR3 totals 15 residues. CDR3 in DNA: TGCAGTTATCCCGGGACTCCATGGGGCACCTATGGCTACACCTTC. As protein: CSYPGTPWGTYGYTF.

In its sample, this clonotype was seen many times. This chain uses TRBV6-1 with TRBJ2-7; 9 bases line up with TRBD1. V gave up 7 bases and J gave up 4 bases; unmatched junction bases: 11. The CDR3 spans 15 residues. CDR1 is MNHNS, CDR2 SASEGT, per germline. This chain's CDR3 is CASKVSLDRGYEQYF. Written as DNA, the CDR3 is TGTGCCAGCAAAGTGTCCCTGGACAGGGGATACGAGCAGTACTTC.

This clonotype was counted between two and nine times. The rearrangement uses TRBV18 and TRBJ1-3, with TRBD1 as a possible D gene (5 bases). Germline V gives CDR1 KGHSH, CDR2 LQKENI. There are 16 residues in the CDR3. The germline V and J ends were trimmed by 1 base and 0 bases, with 10 bases remaining between them. The CDR3 bases are TGTGCCAGCTCACCACGGGGGATCAGCTCTGGAAACACCATATATTTT. Its translation: CASSPRGISSGNTIYF.

This clonotype was counted ten times or more. CDR3 in amino acids: CASSLALGQGYEQYF. Written as DNA, the CDR3 is TGTGCCAGCAGCTTAGCGTTGGGACAGGGATACGAGCAGTACTTC. The chain recombines TRBV7-2 with TRBJ2-7; 9 bases fit TRBD1. CDR1 SGHTA and CDR2 FQGNSA come from the germline V gene. V lost 0 bases to trimming and J lost 4 bases; unmatched junction nucleotides: 4. There are 15 residues in the CDR3.